The rows below give T cell receptor beta chains drawn from one sample of a study of T-cell memory formation after mild COVID-19. One entry per CDR3 protein results from TCRdb running MiXCR on the 5' RACE reads. The sample has 300,000 to 400,000 distinct CDR3 sequences, 25% to 30% seen once; the top ten hold approximately 15%. The material sequenced was PBMCs or a T cell subset sorted from them (not recorded which). These receptors were collected from an adult woman who had mild COVID-19 (a few samples of this study predate the infection). Cell type and time point are not known. Both conserved end residues are part of each CDR3. Fields, in order: J gene, D gene, V gene, clone size, CDR3 DNA, CDR3 protein. The D gene is left open where the match is weak. Only some rows state a clone size, as once, few, many or a class for expanded clones.

J: TRBJ1-4; D: .; V: TRBV2; size: few; DNA: TGTGCCAGCAGTGAAGAAACAGGGACGGGTGAAAAACTGTTTTTT; CDR3: CASSEETGTGEKLFF
J: TRBJ2-1; D: TRBD2; V: TRBV7-2; size: .; DNA: TGTGCCAGCAGCTTGGGCCTTCTAGCGGGAGGGCGGAATGAGCAGTTCTTC; CDR3: CASSLGLLAGGRNEQFF
J: TRBJ1-5; D: TRBD1; V: TRBV12-5; size: .; DNA: TGTGCTAGTGGTTTGGTTCGGACAGGCAGCAATCAGCCCCAGCATTTT; CDR3: CASGLVRTGSNQPQHF
J: TRBJ1-5; D: .; V: TRBV12-3/TRBV12-4; size: .; DNA: TGTGCCAGCAGCCAGACAGGTTATAGCAATCAGCCCCAGCATTTT; CDR3: CASSQTGYSNQPQHF
J: TRBJ2-1; D: .; V: TRBV7-6; size: few; DNA: TGTGCCAGCAGCCGCGACACCTACAATGAGCAGTTCTTC; CDR3: CASSRDTYNEQFF
J: TRBJ2-5; D: TRBD2; V: TRBV13; size: .; DNA: TGTGCCAGCAGCTCGCGACTAGCAGGGCGGCAAGAGACCCAGTACTTC; CDR3: CASSSRLAGRQETQYF
J: TRBJ2-3; D: .; V: TRBV2; size: few; DNA: TGTGCCAGCAGTGAGGACCGTCTGTATACGCAGTATTTT; CDR3: CASSEDRLYTQYF
J: TRBJ2-3; D: .; V: TRBV14; size: few; DNA: TGTGCCAGCAGCCAAGAAGGAGAGGGGTTCGGCACAGATACGCAGTATTTT; CDR3: CASSQEGEGFGTDTQYF
J: TRBJ2-3; D: TRBD1; V: TRBV7-9; size: .; DNA: TGTGCCAGCAGCCCGGGACAGGGTATTACAGATACGCAGTATTTT; CDR3: CASSPGQGITDTQYF
J: TRBJ1-2; D: TRBD1; V: TRBV27; size: few; DNA: TGTGCCAGCAGTTTATGGGGCAGGGGGAATGGCTACACCTTC; CDR3: CASSLWGRGNGYTF
J: TRBJ2-1; D: TRBD1; V: TRBV24-1; size: .; DNA: TGTGCCACCAGCGGCCGTGCCGGGACAGGGGACTACAATGAGCAGTTCTTC; CDR3: CATSGRAGTGDYNEQFF
J: TRBJ1-4; D: TRBD1; V: TRBV7-9; size: .; DNA: TGTGCCAGCAGCCCCGGGACAGGCAATGAAAAACTGTTTTTT; CDR3: CASSPGTGNEKLFF
J: TRBJ2-5; D: .; V: TRBV7-7; size: .; DNA: TGTGCTAGCAGCTTAGCGGAGGGAGACGCACAAGAGACCCAGTACTTC; CDR3: CASSLAEGDAQETQYF
J: TRBJ2-4; D: .; V: TRBV11-2; size: few; DNA: TGTGCCAGCAGCTTAGGGCAGGGTGGGGGCAAAAACATTCAGTACTTC; CDR3: CASSLGQGGGKNIQYF
J: TRBJ1-2; D: .; V: TRBV14; size: .; DNA: TGTGCCAGCAGCCCTACCCGGAACTATGGCTACACCTTC; CDR3: CASSPTRNYGYTF
J: TRBJ1-6; D: .; V: TRBV6-1; size: .; DNA: TGTGCCAGCAGTGAACTTGCGGGGGATGGTAATTCACCCCTCCACTTT; CDR3: CASSELAGDGNSPLHF
J: TRBJ2-7; D: .; V: TRBV6-6; size: .; DNA: TGTGCCAGCAGTTACTCGTTCGAGCAGTACTTC; CDR3: CASSYSFEQYF
J: TRBJ2-3; D: .; V: TRBV11-2; size: many; DNA: TGTGCCAGCAGCTTAGGTTTGGATACGCAGTATTTT; CDR3: CASSLGLDTQYF
J: TRBJ1-5; D: .; V: TRBV12-3/TRBV12-4; size: .; DNA: TGTGCCAGCAGTTTATACCAGCAGAGCGGGTTTAGCAATCAGCCCCAGCATTTT; CDR3: CASSLYQQSGFSNQPQHF
J: TRBJ2-5; D: .; V: TRBV5-5; size: few; DNA: TGTGCCAGCAGCTTCTCTAGCCGGGGGAAGTTCGAGACCCAGTACTTC; CDR3: CASSFSSRGKFETQYF
J: TRBJ2-1; D: TRBD2; V: TRBV29-1; size: .; DNA: TGCAGCGCTATCCCGACTAGCGGGAGGGCCTACAATGAGCAGTTCTTC; CDR3: CSAIPTSGRAYNEQFF
J: TRBJ2-1; D: TRBD2; V: TRBV9; size: .; DNA: TGTGCCAGCAGCGTAGGTGGATTCGGGGGGGCGGACAATGAGCAGTTCTTC; CDR3: CASSVGGFGGADNEQFF